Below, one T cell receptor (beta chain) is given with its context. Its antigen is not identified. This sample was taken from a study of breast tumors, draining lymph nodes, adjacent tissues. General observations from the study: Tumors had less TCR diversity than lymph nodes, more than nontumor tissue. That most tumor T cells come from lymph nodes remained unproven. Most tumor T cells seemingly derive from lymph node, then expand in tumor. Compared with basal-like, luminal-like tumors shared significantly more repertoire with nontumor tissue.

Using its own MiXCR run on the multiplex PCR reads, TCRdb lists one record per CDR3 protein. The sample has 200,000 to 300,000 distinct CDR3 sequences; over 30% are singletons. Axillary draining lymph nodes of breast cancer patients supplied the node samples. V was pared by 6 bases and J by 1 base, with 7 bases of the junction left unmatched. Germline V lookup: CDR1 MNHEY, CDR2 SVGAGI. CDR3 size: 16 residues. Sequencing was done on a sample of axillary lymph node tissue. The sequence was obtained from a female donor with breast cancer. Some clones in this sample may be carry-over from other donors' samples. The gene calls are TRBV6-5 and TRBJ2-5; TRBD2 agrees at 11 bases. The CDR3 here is CASRPGTSGFQETQYF. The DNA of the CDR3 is TGTGCCAGCAGACCCGGGACTAGCGGTTTCCAAGAGACCCAGTACTTC.